Following are 11 T cell receptor beta chains from one sample sequenced in a study of blood T cell repertoires in COVID-19. Repertoires were generated with immunoSEQ multiplex PCR, while TCRdb's copy carries only in-frame clones and drops some. The sample records about 91,000 clones, approximately 86% being singletons. What was sequenced was peripheral blood. The receptors here all came from a woman aged 70-85 years with acute or convalescent COVID-19.

This clone was detected only a few times. The chain has TRBV13 and TRBJ2-2, with D maybe TRBD1 (6 bases). The germline V gene has CDR1 PRHDT and CDR2 FYEKMQ (reference sequence). The CDR3 loop spans 14 amino acids. V gave up 6 bases and J gave up 6 bases, with 14 bases separating them. The CDR3 reads CASSFTGLPGELFF. The CDR3 DNA reads as TGTGCCAGCAGTTTTACAGGGCTTCCCGGGGAGCTGTTTTTT.

The gene calls are TRBV19 and TRBJ1-2; the match to TRBD1 covers 8 bases. Per the germline V gene, CDR1 is LNHDA and CDR2 is SQIVND (reference sequence). The junction had 14 bases not matched to a gene; V was cut back by 10 bases and J by 4 bases. This CDR3 spans 15 amino acids. CDR3 nucleotide sequence: TGTGCCACTCTTCCGTCAGGGACAGGCCGCTATGGCTACACCTTC. Translated: CATLPSGTGRYGYTF.

The V call is TRBV9, the J call TRBJ2-2, with a possible D match to TRBD2 (6 bases). The CDR3 has 16 residues. Trimming took off 0 bases at V and 2 bases at J, with 11 bases between the two ends. The germline V gene has CDR1 SGDLS and CDR2 YYNGEE. The chain's CDR3 is CASSVGTGLNTGELFF. The CDR3 bases are TGTGCCAGCAGCGTAGGAACGGGACTCAACACCGGGGAGCTGTTTTTT. Combining the CDR3 with reference TRBV9 and TRBJ2-2 gives the whole variable domain DSGVTQTPKHLITATGQRVTLRCSPRSGDLSVYWYQQSLDQGLQFLIQYYNGEERAKGNILERFSAQQFPDLHSELNLSSLELGDSALYFCASSVGTGLNTGELFFGEGSRLTVL.

The V call is TRBV13, the J call TRBJ1-3, with a weak D call TRBD1 (5 bases). From germline, CDR1 is PRHDT and CDR2 FYEKMQ (reference sequence). V shed 2 bases and J shed 4 bases, with 27 bases lying between them. The CDR3 has 20 amino acids. The CDR3 loop is CASSLITTAGRQQRGNTIYF. CDR3 DNA: TGTGCCAGCAGCTTAATTACGACTGCGGGACGGCAACAGCGGGGAAACACCATATATTTT.

The chain links TRBV5-6 to TRBJ1-4; 7 bases fit TRBD1. CDR3 length equals 16 residues. CDR1 SGHDT and CDR2 YYEEEE come from the germline V gene. Losses at the gene ends were 3 bases for V and 0 bases for J; bases not matched to a gene: 5. CDR3 DNA sequence: TGTGCCAGCAGCTACTGGGACAGACCAACTAATGAAAAACTGTTTTTT. It yields the protein CASSYWDRPTNEKLFF.

The chain has TRBV6-5 and TRBJ1-1, with 7 nucleotides matching TRBD1. J lost 4 bases, V lost 5 bases, and 1 base had no gene match. Germline CDR1 MNHEY, CDR2 SVGAGI. CDR3 size: 12 residues. CDR3 bases: TGTGCCAGCAGTAACAGGGGCACTGAAGCTTTCTTT. Protein: CASSNRGTEAFF.

CDR3 DNA: TGTGCCAGCAGCTTCGACCCGGGTACAGATACGCAGTATTTT. It yields the protein CASSFDPGTDTQYF. The J gene is TRBJ2-3, the V gene TRBV5-5; D is unresolved. This CDR3 contains 14 residues. The germline gives CDR1 SGHKS, CDR2 YYEKEE (reference sequence). V was trimmed by 2 bases and J by 3 bases, leaving 10 bases between them.

In DNA form, the CDR3 reads TGTGCCAGCAGTTTTGGGACAGCATCAACCTACGAGCAGTACTTC. Its translation: CASSFGTASTYEQYF. V is TRBV27 and J is TRBJ2-7, with TRBD1 identical over 7 bases. The J segment lost 2 bases and the V segment lost 3 bases, leaving 7 bases of the junction unmatched. Germline values: CDR1 MNHEY, CDR2 SMNVEV (reference sequence). The CDR3 loop spans 15 amino acids.

This clone was seen once. V gene TRBV6-5 combines with J gene TRBJ2-5; 9 bases map to TRBD2. The CDR3 totals 14 residues. Germline V lookup: CDR1 MNHEY, CDR2 SVGAGI. V trimming: 6 bases; J trimming: 4 bases; junction bases outside the gene matches: 6. In nucleotides, the CDR3 is TGTGCCAGCAGCCCGGGGACTAGCCTAGAGACCCAGTACTTC. Translated, it gives CASSPGTSLETQYF.

This chain links TRBV3-1 (or the pseudogene TRBV3-2) with TRBJ1-2, with a tentative D call TRBD1 (5 bases). The CDR3 extends over 16 amino acids. The germline V gene has CDR1 LGHDT and CDR2 YNNKEL (reference sequence). The ends were cut back, 0 bases at V and 5 bases at J, with 16 bases in the middle. This CDR3 reads CASSQDSQGLGYGYTF. The CDR3 DNA reads as TGTGCCAGCAGCCAAGATAGCCAGGGCCTGGGTTATGGCTACACCTTC.

Only one count was recorded for this clone. The rearrangement joins TRBV11-3 to TRBJ2-7; tentatively, D is TRBD1 (6 bases). CDR1 and CDR2 (germline): SGHNT, YENEEA. V was cut by 5 bases and J by 4 bases, with 15 bases left in between. CDR3 length: 14 residues. CDR3 loop: CASSQNRQAYEQYF. DNA for the CDR3: TGTGCCAGCAGCCAGAATCGACAGGCTTACGAGCAGTACTTC.